This TCR beta chain comes out of a study of Tregs in tolerant kidney transplant recipients. The nonmyeloablative bone marrow transplants came from related graft donors, with transient mixed chimerism. Germline-derived CDR1 and CDR2 are SGHVS and FQNEAQ. V was trimmed by 4 bases and J by 8 bases, leaving 18 bases between them. The CDR3 has 15 amino acids. Remarks on this clone: Its antigen is unknown.

Overall study results and limits: Findings come from small patient numbers and require larger validation.

Libraries were prepared by immunoSEQ multiplex PCR; TCRdb keeps only in-frame clonotypes and omits some of them. Of some 21,000 clones in the sample, approximately 84% were seen once. Sample: CD8+ T cells from blood (PBMCs), taken 6 months after the transplant. The TCR comes from a human patient who received a combined kidney and bone marrow transplant. Some T cells may be provided by the graft donor. This chain connects TRBV7-8 to TRBJ2-1; D is perhaps TRBD2 (6 bases). In DNA, the CDR3 is TGTGCCAGCAGCTCAACCGCCGGGGCGGGACATGAGCAGTTCTTC. It yields the protein CASSSTAGAGHEQFF.